This T cell receptor (beta chain) derives from a study of cytomegalovirus exposure and HLA in healthy donors. Whole-study results and caveats: A few chains linked to CMV were shown in vitro to be specific for CMV antigens. The authors enumerated some 160 TCR beta chains as linked to cytomegalovirus.

A remark on this clone: What it binds is not known.

Trimming took 2 bases from V and 6 from J; bases not matched to a gene: 9. The CDR3 is 15 amino acids. Germline CDR1 SGHKS, CDR2 YYEKEE (reference sequence). Clones were sequenced by immunoSEQ multiplex PCR, and TCRdb holds only the in-frame ones, with some missing. The sample holds 100,000 to 150,000 clones, about 83% seen once. The chain has TRBV5-5 and TRBJ1-1; 8 bases align to TRBD1. Sequencing was done on a sample of PBMCs. This TCR derives from a man aged 18 to 35 in good health and CMV-seronegative. The CDR3 DNA is TGTGCCAGCAGCTTCTACTCCCGACAGGGGTCTGAAGCTTTCTTT. Translated, it gives CASSFYSRQGSEAFF.